The clone carrying this TCR beta chain was seen only a few times. Its antigen is unknown. The data originate from a study of response to subunit inactivated influenza vaccine. Points from the study as a whole: Seasonal influenza vaccination, on each occasion, was suggested by the authors to recruit few new T cells.

One entry per CDR3 protein, called by TCRdb with MiXCR from the RT-PCR reads. The sample contains over 800,000 distinct CDR3 sequences, less than 25% of which appear only once. V was pared by 5 bases and J by 5 bases, with 5 bases between. The CDR3 runs to 11 residues. The germline V gene has CDR1 MNHEY and CDR2 SVGEGT. The J gene is TRBJ2-3, the V gene TRBV6-2 or TRBV6-3; D uncertain. This receptor was identified in a man between 50 and 59 years old who received an inactivated influenza vaccine. Sequencing was performed on PBMCs from blood, taken less than 6 days after vaccination. CDR3 bases: TGTGCCAGCAGTCATAAAGATACGCAGTATTTT. Encoded protein: CASSHKDTQYF.